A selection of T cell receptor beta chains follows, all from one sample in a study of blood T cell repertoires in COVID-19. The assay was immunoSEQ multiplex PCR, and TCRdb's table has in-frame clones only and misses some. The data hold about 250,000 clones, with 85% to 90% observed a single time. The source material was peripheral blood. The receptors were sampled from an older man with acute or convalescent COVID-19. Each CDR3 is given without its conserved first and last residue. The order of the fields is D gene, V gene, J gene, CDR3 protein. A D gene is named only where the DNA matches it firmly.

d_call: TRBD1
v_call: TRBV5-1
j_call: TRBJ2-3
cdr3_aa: ASSPPGQGSDTQY

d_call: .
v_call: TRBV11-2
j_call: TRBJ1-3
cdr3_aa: ASSREGDTIY

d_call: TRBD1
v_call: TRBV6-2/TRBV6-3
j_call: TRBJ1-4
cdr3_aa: ASSYLQGGSEKLF

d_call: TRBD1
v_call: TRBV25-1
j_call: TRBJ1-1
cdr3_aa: ASTGQETEAF

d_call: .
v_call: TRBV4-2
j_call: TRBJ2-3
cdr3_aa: ASSQEPGKDTQY

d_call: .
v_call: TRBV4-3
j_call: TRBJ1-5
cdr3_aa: ASSQGTGYNQPQH

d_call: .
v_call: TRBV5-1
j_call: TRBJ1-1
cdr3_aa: ASSLEPGVTEAF

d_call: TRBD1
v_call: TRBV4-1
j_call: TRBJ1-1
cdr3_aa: ASSLPGQVNTEAF

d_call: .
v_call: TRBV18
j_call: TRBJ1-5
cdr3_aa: ASSPSSQGGYSNQPQH

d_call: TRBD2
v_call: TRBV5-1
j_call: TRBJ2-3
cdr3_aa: ASTISGKSTDTQY

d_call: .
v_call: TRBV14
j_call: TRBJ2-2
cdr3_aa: ASSQDLPGAGELF

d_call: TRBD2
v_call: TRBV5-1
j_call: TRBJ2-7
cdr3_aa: ASSPGGGSYEQY

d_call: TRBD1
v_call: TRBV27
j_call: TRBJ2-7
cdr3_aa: ASSLGGQGFYEQY

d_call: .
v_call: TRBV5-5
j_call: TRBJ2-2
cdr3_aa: ASSLTEVGELF

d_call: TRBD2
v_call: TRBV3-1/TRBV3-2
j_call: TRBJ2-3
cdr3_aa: ASSRRLAASTDTQY